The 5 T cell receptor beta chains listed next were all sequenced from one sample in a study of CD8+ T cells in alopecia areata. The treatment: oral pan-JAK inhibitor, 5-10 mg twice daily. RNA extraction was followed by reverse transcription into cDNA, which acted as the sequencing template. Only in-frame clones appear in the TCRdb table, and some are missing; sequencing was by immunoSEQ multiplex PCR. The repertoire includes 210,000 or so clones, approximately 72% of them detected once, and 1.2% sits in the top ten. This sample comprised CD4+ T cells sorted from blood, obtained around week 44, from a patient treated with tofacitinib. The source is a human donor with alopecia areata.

The DNA of the CDR3 is TGTGCCAGCAGGCAGACTAGTCATGAGCAGTTCTTC. This translates into CASRQTSHEQFF. The J gene is TRBJ2-1, the V gene TRBV27, with D possibly being TRBD2 (6 bases). Trimming took off 6 bases at V and 8 bases at J, with 11 bases between the two ends. The germline V gene has CDR1 MNHEY and CDR2 SMNVEV (reference sequence). The CDR3 is made up of 12 amino acids.

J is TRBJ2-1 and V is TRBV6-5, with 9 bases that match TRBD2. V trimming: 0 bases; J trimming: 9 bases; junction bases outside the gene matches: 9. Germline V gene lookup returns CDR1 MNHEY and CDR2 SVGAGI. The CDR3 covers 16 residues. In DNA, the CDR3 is TGTGCCAGCAGTTACTCGATGGCGGGGGGGCTTGGTGAGCAGTTCTTC. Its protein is CASSYSMAGGLGEQFF.

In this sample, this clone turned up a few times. CDR3 in DNA: TGTGCCAGCACCACCAAAGGGGGCACAGGGGGCGGTTCACCCCTCCACTTT. Its translation: CASTTKGGTGGGSPLHF. The genes are TRBV27 and TRBJ1-6, with TRBD1 matching 9 bases. V lost 7 bases, J lost 9 bases, and 16 bases stayed unmatched. The CDR3 spans 17 residues. Per germline, CDR1 MNHEY and CDR2 SMNVEV (reference sequence).

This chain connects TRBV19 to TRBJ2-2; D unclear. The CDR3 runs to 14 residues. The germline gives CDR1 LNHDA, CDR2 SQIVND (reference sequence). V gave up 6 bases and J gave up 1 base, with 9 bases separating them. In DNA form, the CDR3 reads TGTGCCAGTAGGGAAGCACAGAACACCGGGGAGCTGTTTTTT. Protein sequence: CASREAQNTGELFF.

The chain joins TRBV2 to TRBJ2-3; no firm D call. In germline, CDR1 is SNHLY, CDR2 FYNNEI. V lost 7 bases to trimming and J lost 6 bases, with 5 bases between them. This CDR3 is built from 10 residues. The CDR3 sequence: CASTRDTQYF. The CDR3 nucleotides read TGTGCCAGCACCAGGGATACGCAGTATTTT.